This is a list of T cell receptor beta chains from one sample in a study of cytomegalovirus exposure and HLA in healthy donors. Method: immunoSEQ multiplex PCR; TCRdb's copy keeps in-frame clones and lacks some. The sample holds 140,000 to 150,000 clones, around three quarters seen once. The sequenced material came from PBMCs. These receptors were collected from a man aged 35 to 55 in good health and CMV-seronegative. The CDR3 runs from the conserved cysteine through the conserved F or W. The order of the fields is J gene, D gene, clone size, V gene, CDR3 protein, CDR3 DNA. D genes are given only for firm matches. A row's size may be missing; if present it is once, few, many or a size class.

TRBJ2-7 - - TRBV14 CASSQVPGMIYEQYF TGTGCCAGCAGCCAAGTTCCGGGTATGATATACGAGCAGTACTTC
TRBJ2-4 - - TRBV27 CASSAGVGDIQYF TGTGCCAGCAGTGCGGGTGTCGGGGACATTCAGTACTTC
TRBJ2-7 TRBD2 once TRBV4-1 CASSQDGNSGVYEQYF TGCGCCAGCAGCCAAGATGGGAATAGCGGGGTCTACGAGCAGTACTTC
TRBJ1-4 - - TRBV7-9 CASSLDGTRNEKLFF TGTGCCAGCAGCTTAGACGGGACAAGGAATGAAAAACTGTTTTTT
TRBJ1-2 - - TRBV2 CASSRGPYYGYTF TGTGCCAGCAGTCGCGGGCCTTATTATGGCTACACCTTC
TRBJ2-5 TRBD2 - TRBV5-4 CASSLPGGGRETQYF TGTGCCAGCAGCTTGCCCGGGGGGGGTAGGGAGACCCAGTACTTC
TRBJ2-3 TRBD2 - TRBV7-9 CASVRGGLAGLSDTQYF TGTGCCAGCGTCCGAGGGGGGCTAGCGGGACTCTCAGATACGCAGTATTTT
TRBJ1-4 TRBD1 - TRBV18 CASYPDREGEKLFF TGTGCCAGCTACCCGGACAGGGAGGGTGAAAAACTGTTTTTT
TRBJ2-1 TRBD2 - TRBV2 CASSAATSALNEQFF TGTGCCAGCAGTGCCGCGACTAGCGCCCTCAATGAGCAGTTCTTC
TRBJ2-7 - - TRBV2 CASRELRWQYF TGTGCCAGCAGGGAATTGAGGTGGCAGTACTTC
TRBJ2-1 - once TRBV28 CASSYSTNAYNEQFF TGTGCCAGCAGTTATTCGACAAACGCCTACAATGAGCAGTTCTTC
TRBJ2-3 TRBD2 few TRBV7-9 CASSLGTSGGTDTQYF TGTGCCAGCAGCTTAGGAACTAGCGGGGGCACAGATACGCAGTATTTT
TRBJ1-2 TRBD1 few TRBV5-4 CASIPTGGPTYF TGTGCCAGCATCCCAACAGGGGGCCCCACCTACTTC
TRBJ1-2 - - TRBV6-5 CASSYSGRVQGYTF TGTGCCAGCAGTTACTCAGGCAGGGTGCAAGGCTACACCTTC
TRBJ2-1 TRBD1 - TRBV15 CATSSGGYEQFF TGTGCCACCAGCTCAGGGGGATACGAGCAGTTCTTC
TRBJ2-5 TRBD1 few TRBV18 CASSPLRQGVQETQYF TGTGCCAGCTCACCCCTTCGACAGGGGGTACAAGAGACCCAGTACTTC
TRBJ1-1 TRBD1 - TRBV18 CASSPRNPGTANTEAFF TGTGCCAGCTCACCGAGAAACCCAGGGACAGCTAACACTGAAGCTTTCTTT
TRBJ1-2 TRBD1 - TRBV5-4 CASSAQLTDRAGYTF TGTGCCAGCAGCGCACAACTAACTGACAGGGCTGGCTACACCTTC
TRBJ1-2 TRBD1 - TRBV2 CASNEPGQFDGYTF TGTGCCAGCAACGAACCGGGACAGTTCGATGGCTACACCTTC
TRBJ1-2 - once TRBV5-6 CASSLVGGTETYGYTF TGTGCCAGCAGCTTGGTTGGGGGGACTGAAACCTATGGCTACACCTTC
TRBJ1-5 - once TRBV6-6 CATRQVLNQPQHF TGTGCCACCAGACAGGTCCTCAATCAGCCCCAGCATTTT
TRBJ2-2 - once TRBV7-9 CASGGGRQTGELFF TGTGCCAGTGGCGGGGGCCGGCAAACCGGGGAGCTGTTTTTT
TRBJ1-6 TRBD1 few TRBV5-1 CASSQDRGRDSPLHF TGCGCCAGCAGCCAGGACAGGGGCCGGGATTCACCCCTCCACTTT
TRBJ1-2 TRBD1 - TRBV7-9 CASSATGLSGYTF TGTGCCAGCAGCGCGACAGGGCTTTCTGGCTACACCTTC
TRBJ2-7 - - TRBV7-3 CASSSGLATDEQYF TGTGCCAGCAGCTCGGGACTGGCAACCGACGAGCAGTACTTC
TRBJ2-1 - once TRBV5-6 CASSFFSYAGAIPPEQFF TGTGCCAGCAGCTTCTTTTCCTACGCGGGGGCCATACCCCCTGAGCAGTTCTTC
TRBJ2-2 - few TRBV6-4 CASSERETGELFF TGTGCCAGCAGTGAGAGGGAAACCGGGGAGCTGTTTTTT
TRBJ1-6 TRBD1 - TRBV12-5 CASGLVLTGESSPLHF TGTGCTAGTGGTTTGGTACTGACAGGGGAGAGTTCACCCCTCCACTTT
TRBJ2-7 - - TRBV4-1 CASSQERDSYEQYF TGCGCCAGCAGCCAAGAACGGGACTCCTACGAGCAGTACTTC
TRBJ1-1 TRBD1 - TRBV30 CAWSEGDRDPRNTEAFF TGTGCCTGGAGTGAAGGGGACAGGGACCCAAGGAACACTGAAGCTTTCTTT
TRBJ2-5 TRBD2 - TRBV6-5 CASSNLAGGQETQYF TGTGCCAGCAGTAATCTGGCGGGAGGACAAGAGACCCAGTACTTC
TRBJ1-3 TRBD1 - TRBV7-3 CASSSSMVGTGGSGNTIYF TGTGCCAGCAGCTCCTCAATGGTTGGGACAGGGGGTTCTGGAAACACCATATATTTT
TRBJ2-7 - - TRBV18 CASSPEKRGHFYEQYF TGTGCCAGCTCACCGGAGAAGAGAGGACATTTCTACGAGCAGTACTTC
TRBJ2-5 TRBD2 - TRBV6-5 CASSPPEGGWETQYF TGTGCCAGCAGTCCCCCGGAGGGAGGGTGGGAGACCCAGTACTTC
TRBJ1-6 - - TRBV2 CASSESRTPLHF TGTGCCAGCAGTGAATCGAGAACACCCCTCCACTTT
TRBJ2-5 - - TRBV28 CASSVGGTAETQYF TGTGCCAGCAGTGTAGGGGGAACGGCAGAGACCCAGTACTTC
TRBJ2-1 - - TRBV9 CASSLLGRHNEQFF TGTGCCAGCAGCTTACTAGGGCGGCACAATGAGCAGTTCTTC
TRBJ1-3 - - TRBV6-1 CASSEGRQGRNTIYF TGTGCCAGCAGTGAAGGTCGTCAGGGTAGAAACACCATATATTTT
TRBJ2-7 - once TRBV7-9 CASSSHSLYEQYF TGTGCCAGCAGCTCACACAGCCTGTACGAGCAGTACTTC
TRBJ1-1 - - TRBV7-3 CASSFGGTTEAFF TGTGCCAGCAGCTTTGGGGGGACCACTGAAGCTTTCTTT
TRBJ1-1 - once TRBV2 CASSNRPPGGPEAFF TGTGCCAGCAGTAACAGGCCCCCTGGGGGCCCTGAAGCTTTCTTT
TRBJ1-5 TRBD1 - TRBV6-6 CASSYSGQGNQPQHF TGTGCCAGCAGTTACTCAGGACAGGGCAATCAGCCCCAGCATTTT